The 31 T cell receptor beta chains below all came from one sample that was sequenced in a study of blood T cell repertoires in COVID-19. Profiling relied on immunoSEQ multiplex PCR, and the TCRdb table lists in-frame clones only, not all of them. The sample lists 450,000 or so clones, roughly 89% occurring once. The sample consisted of peripheral blood. These receptors all stem from a man between 18 and 29 years old with COVID-19, enrolled during active disease.

V gene TRBV7-8 combines with J gene TRBJ2-7; D not resolved. Trimming took off 1 base at V and 1 base at J, with 14 bases between the two ends. Germline V lookup: CDR1 SGHVS, CDR2 FQNEAQ. This CDR3 is 16 amino acids long. CDR3 coding DNA: TGTGCCAGCAGCTTAGAAGGAGCGTCCCGTTCCTACGAGCAGTACTTC. Encoded protein: CASSLEGASRSYEQYF.

The V and J genes are TRBV6-6 and TRBJ2-1; 7 bases are shared with TRBD1. The CDR3 covers 16 residues. After removal of 5 bases from V and 5 bases from J, the junction contained 12 bases not matched to a gene. In germline, CDR1 is MNHNY, CDR2 SVGAGI (reference sequence). Written as DNA, the CDR3 is TGTGCCAGCAGTCGTCCGGACAGGTCAACACACAATGAGCAGTTCTTC. Translated, it gives CASSRPDRSTHNEQFF.

This chain joins TRBV9 and TRBJ2-1, with 7 bases matching TRBD2. Germline V lookup: CDR1 SGDLS, CDR2 YYNGEE. V lost 0 bases and J lost 4; bases outside the gene matches: 4. This CDR3 is built from 15 residues. The CDR3 DNA reads as TGTGCCAGCAGCGTAGCGGCGGGAGAGTACAATGAGCAGTTCTTC. This encodes CASSVAAGEYNEQFF.

The rearrangement links TRBV5-1 to TRBJ1-1, with D possibly matching TRBD1 (5 bases). CDR1 is SGHRS, CDR2 YFSETQ, per germline. This CDR3 contains 15 residues. Trimming shortened V by 3 bases and J by 1 base, and 13 bases separated the two germline ends. CDR3 DNA sequence: TGCGCCAGCAGCTCGGACACTTCTGGGAACACTGAAGCTTTCTTT. It codes for CASSSDTSGNTEAFF.

CDR3 DNA: TGTGCCAGTAGTAGGGGACAGGATAATTCACCCCTCCACTTT. Protein product: CASSRGQDNSPLHF. J is TRBJ1-6 and V is TRBV19; TRBD1 matches at 8 bases. V was clipped by 4 bases and J by 5 bases; unmatched bases: 1. The V gene's germline CDR1 is LNHDA and CDR2 SQIVND (reference sequence). The CDR3 has 14 residues.

The genes are TRBV7-9 and TRBJ1-4; 12 nucleotides align to TRBD1. Germline loops: CDR1 SEHNR, CDR2 FQNEAQ (reference sequence). The J segment lost 13 bases and the V segment lost 10 bases, leaving 7 bases of the junction unmatched. This CDR3 comprises 12 residues. For the CDR3, the DNA is TGTGCCACCCGGGACAGGGGGCAGAGACTGTTTTTT. As protein: CATRDRGQRLFF.

This sequence joins TRBV6-5 and TRBJ1-2; D uncertain. Germline CDR1 reads MNHEY; CDR2 reads SVGAGI. Trimming removed 2 bases at V and 4 bases at J, with 8 bases between. This CDR3 has 13 amino acids. The CDR3 bases are TGTGCCAGCAGTTACGATGCCGGCTATGGCTACACCTTC. Its protein is CASSYDAGYGYTF.

The chain links TRBV5-1 to TRBJ1-4; D may be TRBD1 (5 bases). CDR1 is SGHRS, CDR2 YFSETQ, per germline. Between the trimmed V and J ends, which lost 4 bases and 3 bases, there was a span of 16 bases. The CDR3 has 16 residues. CDR3 in DNA: TGCGCCAGCAGCGGGGAGGGGCCAAGAGCTAATGAAAAACTGTTTTTT. Translated: CASSGEGPRANEKLFF.

The chain couples TRBV5-4 to TRBJ1-2; D might be TRBD1 (6 bases). This CDR3 spans 12 amino acids. V lost 10 bases and J lost 4, with 14 bases in between. Germline CDR1 reads SGHNT; CDR2 reads YYREEE (reference sequence). The CDR3 sequence is CAEYREGYGYTF. The CDR3 region has the DNA TGTGCCGAATACAGGGAAGGCTATGGCTACACCTTC.

This rearrangement joins TRBV7-2 to TRBJ2-3; 13 bases map to TRBD2. Germline CDR1 SGHTA, CDR2 FQGNSA. With V trimmed by 2 bases and J by 8 bases, 13 bases remained unmatched. There are 18 residues in the CDR3. The CDR3 nucleotides read TGTGCCAGCAGCTTAAGGGAAATGACTAGCGGGAGGACGGTTACGCAGTATTTT. Its translation is CASSLREMTSGRTVTQYF.

This clone was seen more than once but under ten times. This chain connects TRBV19 to TRBJ1-6; D not certain. CDR1 and CDR2 (germline): LNHDA, SQIVND (reference sequence). CDR3 length equals 10 residues. The V and J ends lost 11 bases and 6 bases respectively, with 5 bases between them. The CDR3 sequence: CASGNSPLHF. CDR3 nucleotide sequence: TGTGCCTCCGGTAATTCACCCCTCCACTTT.

The gene calls are TRBV5-5 and TRBJ1-1; the D gene is possibly TRBD1 (5 bases). V shed 1 base and J shed 4 bases, with 14 bases lying between them. The length of the CDR3 is 15 residues. In germline, CDR1 is SGHKS, CDR2 YYEKEE (reference sequence). The chain's CDR3 is CASSLRLGEGTEAFF. CDR3 coding DNA: TGTGCCAGCAGCTTGAGGCTAGGGGAGGGCACTGAAGCTTTCTTT.

The chain carries TRBV11-3 and TRBJ2-1; 9 nucleotides match TRBD2. This CDR3 has 16 amino acids. Germline V gene lookup returns CDR1 SGHNT and CDR2 YENEEA. Losses at the gene ends were 1 base for V and 4 bases for J; bases not matched to a gene: 5. In DNA form, the CDR3 reads TGTGCCAGCAGCTTAGTTAGCGGGAGTGGTTACAATGAGCAGTTCTTC. Translating gives CASSLVSGSGYNEQFF.

The rearrangement joins TRBV4-1 to TRBJ2-7; TRBD1 agrees at 9 bases. CDR3 length: 17 amino acids. The V gene's germline CDR1 is MGHRA and CDR2 YSYEKL. J was trimmed by 2 bases and V by 0 bases; bases with no gene match: 8. The CDR3 DNA reads as TGCGCCAGCAGCCAAGACCCCTCGGACAGGGGTACCTACGAGCAGTACTTC. Protein: CASSQDPSDRGTYEQYF.

Comment on this clone: Sequence at one end of the junction differs from germline and may be a read error. V is TRBV2 and J is TRBJ2-1, with D perhaps TRBD1 (5 bases). The CDR3 extends over 11 amino acids. Germline CDR1 SNHLY, CDR2 FYNNEI. The CDR3 region is CASREDSEQFF. For the CDR3, the DNA is TGTGCCAGCAGAGAAGACAGTGAGCAGTTCTTC. The variable domain in full, completed from reference TRBV2 and TRBJ2-1, reads EPEVTQTPSHQVTQMGQEVILRCVPISNHLYFYWYRQILGQKVEFLVSFYNNEISEKSEIFDDQFSVERPDGSNFTLKIRSTKLEDSAMYFCASREDSEQFFGPGTRLTVL.

V gene TRBV15 combines with J gene TRBJ2-3, with TRBD2 identical over 9 bases. The CDR3 is 14 residues long. With V trimmed by 9 bases and J by 0 bases, 4 bases remained unmatched. Germline CDR1 LNHNV, CDR2 YYDKDF (reference sequence). CDR3 region: CATSGRLSTDTQYF. In DNA form, the CDR3 reads TGTGCCACGAGCGGGAGGTTAAGCACAGATACGCAGTATTTT.

The V gene is TRBV7-6, the J gene TRBJ2-7; 7 positions match TRBD1. CDR3 length: 15 residues. J gave up 0 bases and V 3 bases, and 5 bases lay outside the gene matches. Germline CDR1 and CDR2: SGHVS and FNYEAQ. CDR3: CASSFGTGASYEQYF. As DNA, the CDR3 is TGTGCCAGCAGCTTTGGAACAGGGGCCTCCTACGAGCAGTACTTC.

The V call is TRBV7-2, the J call TRBJ2-1; D remains ambiguous. The CDR3 runs to 12 residues. The germline V gene encodes CDR1 SGHTA and CDR2 FQGNSA. V was cut by 2 bases and J by 6 bases, with 5 bases left in between. The CDR3 is CASSLSANEQFF. The DNA for the CDR3 is TGTGCCAGCAGCTTAAGCGCCAATGAGCAGTTCTTC. Full variable domain (remainder filled in from reference TRBV7-2 and TRBJ2-1): GAGVSQSPSNKVTEKGKDVELRCDPISGHTALYWYRQSLGQGLEFLIYFQGNSAPDKSGLPSDRFSAERTGGSVSTLTIQRTQQEDSAVYLCASSLSANEQFFGPGTRLTVL.

V usage is TRBV28 and J usage is TRBJ2-3; weak D call: TRBD2 (5 bases). Germline V gene data show CDR1 as MDHEN and CDR2 as SYDVKM. V lost 3 bases and J lost 4, with 11 bases in between. The CDR3 totals 14 residues. The CDR3: CASSFYPRADTQYF. The CDR3 DNA reads as TGTGCCAGCAGTTTTTATCCGAGGGCAGATACGCAGTATTTT. Combining the CDR3 with reference TRBV28 and TRBJ2-3 gives the whole variable domain DVKVTQSSRYLVKRTGEKVFLECVQDMDHENMFWYRQDPGLGLRLIYFSYDVKMKEKGDIPEGYSVSREKKERFSLILESASTNQTSMYLCASSFYPRADTQYFGPGTRLTVL.

The chain recombines TRBV2 with TRBJ2-3; 13 bases are a match to TRBD2. V shed 6 bases, J shed 9 bases, and the junction held 9 bases outside the gene matches. Germline V lookup: CDR1 SNHLY, CDR2 FYNNEI. The CDR3 is made up of 15 amino acids. The CDR3, as DNA: TGTGCCAGCAGAAGTGGACTAGCGGGGGAGGAGACGCAGTATTTT. This codes for CASRSGLAGEETQYF. Drawing the rest from reference TRBV2 and TRBJ2-3, the complete variable domain is EPEVTQTPSHQVTQMGQEVILRCVPISNHLYFYWYRQILGQKVEFLVSFYNNEISEKSEIFDDQFSVERPDGSNFTLKIRSTKLEDSAMYFCASRSGLAGEETQYFGPGTRLTVL.

The chain carries TRBV18 and TRBJ2-7; TRBD1 matches at 12 bases. From germline, CDR1 is KGHSH and CDR2 LQKENI. Trimming at V came to 3 bases and at J to 6 bases, leaving 6 bases not matched to a gene. The CDR3 totals 15 residues. CDR3 sequence (DNA): TGTGCCAGCTCACCTCCGGGACAGGGGGCCAGCGAGCAGTACTTC. Translation: CASSPPGQGASEQYF. The variable domain in full, completed from reference TRBV18 and TRBJ2-7, reads NAGVMQNPRHLVRRRGQEARLRCSPMKGHSHVYWYRQLPEEGLKFMVYLQKENIIDESGMPKERFSAEFPKEGPSILRIQQVVRGDSAAYFCASSPPGQGASEQYFGPGTRLTVT.

Written as DNA, the CDR3 is TGTGCCAGCAGCTCCATTAGCGAGTTTTTGAACGAGCAGTTCTTC. This codes for CASSSISEFLNEQFF. The chain is built from TRBV5-4 and TRBJ2-1; perhaps TRBD2 as D (5 bases). CDR1 SGHNT and CDR2 YYREEE come from the germline V gene (reference sequence). V was trimmed by 3 bases and J by 10 bases, leaving 20 bases between them. CDR3 length equals 15 residues.

The chain carries TRBV6-5 and TRBJ2-7, with 7 bases identical to TRBD2. The length of the CDR3 is 14 residues. After removal of 2 bases from V and 6 bases from J, the junction contained 7 bases not matched to a gene. The germline CDR1 and CDR2 sequences are MNHEY and SVGAGI. The CDR3 here is CASSYDPPGGEQYF. The CDR3, as DNA: TGTGCCAGCAGTTACGATCCCCCGGGGGGCGAGCAGTACTTC.

CDR3 loop: CASKRTGADTEAFF. The CDR3 DNA reads as TGTGCCAGTAAACGGACAGGGGCGGATACTGAAGCTTTCTTT. V usage is TRBV19 and J usage is TRBJ1-1, with 9 bases aligning to TRBD1. The CDR3 is made up of 14 amino acids. V lost 7 bases to trimming and J lost 5 bases; unmatched junction nucleotides: 8. CDR1 LNHDA and CDR2 SQIVND come from the germline V gene (reference sequence). Together with reference TRBV19 and TRBJ1-1, the CDR3 gives the full variable domain: DGGITQSPKYLFRKEGQNVTLSCEQNLNHDAMYWYRQDPGQGLRLIYYSQIVNDFQKGDIAEGYSVSREKKESFPLTVTSAQKNPTAFYLCASKRTGADTEAFFGQGTRLTVV.

The chain uses TRBV6-6 and TRBJ2-1; 9 nucleotides match TRBD2. CDR1 is MNHNY, CDR2 SVGAGI, per germline (reference sequence). CDR3 length: 18 residues. Losses at the gene ends were 5 bases for V and 1 base for J; bases not matched to a gene: 12. CDR3 nucleotide sequence: TGTGCCAGCAGTCTAGCGGGACCGTTGGGATTTTCCTACAATGAGCAGTTCTTC. Residues: CASSLAGPLGFSYNEQFF.

V is TRBV18 and J is TRBJ2-1; 8 nucleotides match TRBD2. The length of the CDR3 is 16 residues. Germline-derived CDR1 and CDR2 are KGHSH and LQKENI. Germline trimming cut 3 bases from V and 5 bases from J; bases unmatched to any gene: 9. CDR3 in amino acids: CASSPPTGLGNNEQFF. The CDR3 bases are TGTGCCAGCTCACCCCCTACGGGACTAGGAAACAATGAGCAGTTCTTC. Full variable domain (remainder filled in from reference TRBV18 and TRBJ2-1): NAGVMQNPRHLVRRRGQEARLRCSPMKGHSHVYWYRQLPEEGLKFMVYLQKENIIDESGMPKERFSAEFPKEGPSILRIQQVVRGDSAAYFCASSPPTGLGNNEQFFGPGTRLTVL.

The chain links TRBV30 to TRBJ1-6; D gene ambiguous. CDR3 length equals 15 residues. V dropped 3 bases and J dropped 0 bases, with 9 bases sitting between them. The germline CDR1 and CDR2 sequences are GTSNPN and SVGIG (reference sequence). This CDR3 is CAWRGGSSYNSPLHF. In DNA, the CDR3 is TGTGCCTGGAGAGGAGGGAGCTCCTATAATTCACCCCTCCACTTT.

The genes are TRBV24-1 and TRBJ2-5, with D perhaps TRBD2 (6 bases). Germline V CDR1 and CDR2: KGHDR, SFDVKD. Between the trimmed V and J ends, which lost 5 bases and 4 bases, there was a span of 10 bases. The CDR3 consists of 13 residues. The CDR3 loop is CATSGVGGETQYF. The CDR3 DNA reads as TGTGCCACCAGTGGGGTCGGGGGAGAGACCCAGTACTTC.

This rearrangement joins TRBV5-1 to TRBJ2-4; possible D gene TRBD1, 5 bases. Germline lookup yields CDR1 SGHRS and CDR2 YFSETQ. The V end lost 0 bases, the J end lost 6 bases, and 10 bases lay between the germline ends. CDR3 length equals 14 residues. The CDR3: CASSLAGSGNIQYF. DNA for the CDR3: TGCGCCAGCAGCTTGGCAGGGTCGGGAAACATTCAGTACTTC.

This chain joins TRBV6-5 and TRBJ2-7; D gene unclear. Trimming stripped 5 bases from V and 0 bases from J, with 11 bases between. The CDR3 contains 14 residues. Per germline, CDR1 MNHEY and CDR2 SVGAGI. This CDR3 reads CASSPKASSYEQYF. In nucleotides, the CDR3 is TGTGCCAGCAGTCCTAAAGCGAGCTCCTACGAGCAGTACTTC.

The chain links TRBV20-1 to TRBJ1-2; 10 nucleotides align to TRBD1. The ends lost 3 bases at V and 0 bases at J; junction bases unmatched: 13. CDR3 length equals 18 residues. Germline-derived CDR1 and CDR2 are DFQATT and SNEGSKA (reference sequence). CDR3 nucleotide sequence: TGCAGTGCTAGTTTGGATGGGACAGGGGCTCCAGCTAACTATGGCTACACCTTC. This codes for CSASLDGTGAPANYGYTF.